This T cell receptor (beta chain) was sequenced during a study of blood T cell repertoires in COVID-19. Overall study context: Sites in the United States, Italy and Spain provided acute and convalescent COVID-19 samples.

Participant age was about 18 to 89 years, and participants resided in about two dozen US areas. In assigning cohorts, the study relied on participant-reported clinical history. The assay was immunoSEQ multiplex PCR, and TCRdb's table has in-frame clones only and misses some. This sample carries over 150,000 clones, roughly four fifths of them seen once, and the ten largest clones take approximately 12%. Germline V gives CDR1 SGHVS, CDR2 FNYEAQ. V lost 1 base and J 0 bases, leaving 9 bases between the germline ends. The CDR3 spans 15 residues. The sample comprised PBMCs or T cells enriched from blood (not recorded which). The sequence derives from a man between 35 and 55 years old who had recovered from COVID-19. The chain links TRBV7-6 to TRBJ1-1, with D maybe TRBD1 (6 bases). The CDR3 reads CASSLGQAMNTEAFF. CDR3 bases: TGTGCCAGCAGCTTAGGACAGGCTATGAACACTGAAGCTTTCTTT.